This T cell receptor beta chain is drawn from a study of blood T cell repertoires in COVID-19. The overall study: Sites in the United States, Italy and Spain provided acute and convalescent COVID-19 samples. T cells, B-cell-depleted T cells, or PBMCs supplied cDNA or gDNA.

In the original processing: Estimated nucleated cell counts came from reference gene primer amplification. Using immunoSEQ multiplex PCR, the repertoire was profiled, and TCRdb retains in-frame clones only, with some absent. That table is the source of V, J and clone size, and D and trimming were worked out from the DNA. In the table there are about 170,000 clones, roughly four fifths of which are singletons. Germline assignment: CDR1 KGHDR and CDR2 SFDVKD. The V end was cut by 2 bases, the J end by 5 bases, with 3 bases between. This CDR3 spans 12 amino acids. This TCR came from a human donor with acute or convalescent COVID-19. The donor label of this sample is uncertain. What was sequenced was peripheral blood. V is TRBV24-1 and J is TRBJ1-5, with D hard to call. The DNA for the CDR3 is TGTGCCACCAGTGATTCAGATCAGCCCCAGCATTTT. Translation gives CATSDSDQPQHF.